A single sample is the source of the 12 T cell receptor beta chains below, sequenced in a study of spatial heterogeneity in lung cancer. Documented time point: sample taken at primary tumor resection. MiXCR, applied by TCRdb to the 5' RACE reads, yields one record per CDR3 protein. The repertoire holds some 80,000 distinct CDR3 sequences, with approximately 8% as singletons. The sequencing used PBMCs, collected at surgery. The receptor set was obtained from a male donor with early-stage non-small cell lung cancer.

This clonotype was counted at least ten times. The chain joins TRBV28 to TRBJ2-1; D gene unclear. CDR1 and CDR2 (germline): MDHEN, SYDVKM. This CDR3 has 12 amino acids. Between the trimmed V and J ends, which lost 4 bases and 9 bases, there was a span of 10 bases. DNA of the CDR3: TGTGCCAGCAGTTCCCCGGGCAGTGAGCAGTTCTTC. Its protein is CASSSPGSEQFF.

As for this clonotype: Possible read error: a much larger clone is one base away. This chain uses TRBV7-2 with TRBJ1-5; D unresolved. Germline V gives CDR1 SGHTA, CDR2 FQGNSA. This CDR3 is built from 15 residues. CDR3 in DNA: TGTGCCGGCAGCCTCAGGTCCGGCGGGGATCAGCCCCAGCATTTT. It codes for CAGSLRSGGDQPQHF.

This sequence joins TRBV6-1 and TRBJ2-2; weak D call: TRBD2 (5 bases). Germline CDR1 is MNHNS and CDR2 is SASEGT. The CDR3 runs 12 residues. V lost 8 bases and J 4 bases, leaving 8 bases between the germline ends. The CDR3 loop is CASRRGTGELFF. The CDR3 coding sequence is TGTGCCAGCCGCCGGGGCACCGGGGAGCTGTTTTTT.

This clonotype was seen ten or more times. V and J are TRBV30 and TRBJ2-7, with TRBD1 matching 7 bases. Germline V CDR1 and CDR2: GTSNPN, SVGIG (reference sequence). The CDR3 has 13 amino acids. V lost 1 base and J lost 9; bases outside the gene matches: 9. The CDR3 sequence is CAWSDQTGEGQYF. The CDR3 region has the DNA TGTGCCTGGAGTGACCAAACAGGGGAAGGGCAGTACTTC.

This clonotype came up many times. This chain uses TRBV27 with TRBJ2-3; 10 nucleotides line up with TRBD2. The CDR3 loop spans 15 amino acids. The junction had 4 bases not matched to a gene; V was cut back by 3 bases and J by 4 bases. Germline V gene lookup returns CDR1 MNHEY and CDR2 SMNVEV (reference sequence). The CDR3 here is CASSFSAGGSDTQYF. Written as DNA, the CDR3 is TGTGCCAGCAGTTTCTCAGCGGGAGGGTCAGATACGCAGTATTTT.

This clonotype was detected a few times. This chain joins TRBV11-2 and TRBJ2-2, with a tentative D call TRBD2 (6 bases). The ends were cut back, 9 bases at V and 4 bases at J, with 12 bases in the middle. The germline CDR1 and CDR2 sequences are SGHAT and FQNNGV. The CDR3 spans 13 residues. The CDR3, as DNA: TGTGCCAGTCACCGGGGGATCACCGGGGAGCTGTTTTTT. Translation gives CASHRGITGELFF.

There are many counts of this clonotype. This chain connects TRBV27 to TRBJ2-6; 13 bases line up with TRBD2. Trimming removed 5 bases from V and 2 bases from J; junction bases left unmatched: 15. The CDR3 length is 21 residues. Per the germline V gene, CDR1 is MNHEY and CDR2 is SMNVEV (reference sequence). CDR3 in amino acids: CASSPIPPGLAGRAGANVLTF. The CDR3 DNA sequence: TGTGCCAGCAGTCCCATTCCTCCGGGACTAGCGGGAAGGGCTGGGGCCAACGTCCTGACTTTC.

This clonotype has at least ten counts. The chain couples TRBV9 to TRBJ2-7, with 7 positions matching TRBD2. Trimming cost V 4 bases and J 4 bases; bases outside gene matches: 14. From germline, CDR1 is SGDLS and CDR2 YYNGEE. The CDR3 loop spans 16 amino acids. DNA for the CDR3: TGTGCCAGCAGCCGCACCGGGTGGGAGGGCCTATACGAGCAGTACTTC. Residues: CASSRTGWEGLYEQYF.

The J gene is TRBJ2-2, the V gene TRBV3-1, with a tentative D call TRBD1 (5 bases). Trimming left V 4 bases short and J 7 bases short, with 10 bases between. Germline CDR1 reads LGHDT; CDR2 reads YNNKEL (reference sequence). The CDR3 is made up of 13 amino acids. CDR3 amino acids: CASSLQASGELFF. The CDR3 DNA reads TGTGCCAGCAGCCTACAGGCGAGCGGGGAGCTGTTTTTT.

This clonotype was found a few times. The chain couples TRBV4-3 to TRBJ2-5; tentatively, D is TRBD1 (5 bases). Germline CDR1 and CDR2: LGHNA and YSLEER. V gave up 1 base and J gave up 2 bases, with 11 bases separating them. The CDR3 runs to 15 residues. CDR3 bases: TGCGCCAGCAGCCAAGGGGCAGGGCAACAAGAGACCCAGTACTTC. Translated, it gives CASSQGAGQQETQYF.

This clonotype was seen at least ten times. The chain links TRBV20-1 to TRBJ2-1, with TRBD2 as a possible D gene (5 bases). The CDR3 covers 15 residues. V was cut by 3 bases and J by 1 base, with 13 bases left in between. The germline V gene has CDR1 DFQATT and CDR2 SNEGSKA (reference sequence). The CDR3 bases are TGCAGTGCTAGCCAGGACTGGGCATCCTACAATGAGCAGTTCTTC. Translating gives CSASQDWASYNEQFF.

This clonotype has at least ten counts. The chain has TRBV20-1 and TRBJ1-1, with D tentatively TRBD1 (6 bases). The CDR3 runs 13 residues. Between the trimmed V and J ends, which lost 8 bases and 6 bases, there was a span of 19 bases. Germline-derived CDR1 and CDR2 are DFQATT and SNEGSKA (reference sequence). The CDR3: CSSLGGAPSEAFF. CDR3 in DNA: TGCAGTAGCCTAGGGGGGGCTCCGTCTGAAGCTTTCTTT.